The T cell receptor (beta chain) under discussion was sequenced for a study of blood T cells in healthy people across ages. Study findings and constraints: Per-million-T-cell TCR beta diversity fell roughly linearly with age. Correlation between TCR beta diversity and naive T cell percentage was strong.

This CDR3 is 13 amino acids long. V was cut by 3 bases and J by 7 bases, with 13 bases left in between. Worth noting for this clonotype: The antigen is not known.

A sample-barcoded 5' primer and a J-beta primer mix were used in a second PCR of roughly 7 to 11 cycles. Through a template-switch adaptor with 12 random nucleotides, each cDNA molecule received a tag. The study obtained at least 2.5 million CDR3-containing paired-end reads from every sample. TCRdb passed the 5' RACE reads through MiXCR, listing each CDR3 protein once. This repertoire shows fewer than 750,000 distinct CDR3 sequences, less than 60% found once; its top ten account for around 24%. The sequence came from a man older than 75 in good health. This rearrangement joins TRBV12-3 or TRBV12-4 to TRBJ2-7; D is unclear. Input material: blood. The CDR3: CASSFRRTTEQYF. The CDR3 DNA follows: TGTGCCAGCAGTTTTAGGCGGACCACTGAGCAGTACTTC.